Listed below are T cell receptor beta chains from one sample, sequenced in a study of neurological immune-mediated disorders. TCRdb reprocessed the 5' RACE reads via MiXCR and lists one record per CDR3 protein. This sample has 120,000 or so distinct CDR3 sequences, with roughly 3.2% found just once. The sequenced material came from PBMCs. These receptors were taken from a woman under 40 with multiple sclerosis. Both conserved end residues are part of each CDR3. A D gene is named only where the DNA matches it firmly. Size tells how often a clone was seen (once, few, many) or the class of an expanded clone, and some rows leave it out.

.	TRBV9	few	TRBJ2-2	CASSVGSGSGELFF	TGTGCCAGCAGCGTAGGTTCGGGGTCCGGGGAGCTGTTTTTT
.	TRBV3-1	many	TRBJ2-5	CASSQGTFQETQYF	TGTGCCAGCAGCCAAGGGACTTTTCAAGAGACCCAGTACTTC
.	TRBV6-2/TRBV6-3	many	TRBJ1-3	CASTPGRARGNTIYF	TGTGCCAGCACCCCCGGCAGGGCGAGAGGAAACACCATATATTTT
TRBD2	TRBV27	many	TRBJ2-1	CASSLTSDEQFF	TGTGCCAGCAGTCTCACTAGCGATGAGCAGTTCTTC
.	TRBV12-3/TRBV12-4	.	TRBJ2-2	CASSTGQDRTGELFF	TGTGCCAGCAGTACCGGACAAGACAGAACCGGGGAGCTGTTTTTT
TRBD2	TRBV7-2	many	TRBJ2-1	CASSPRTSGYYNEQFF	TGTGCCAGCAGCCCACGGACTAGCGGATACTACAATGAGCAGTTCTTC
.	TRBV4-3	.	TRBJ2-3	CASSQGELGDTQYF	TGCGCCAGCAGCCAAGGGGAGTTGGGAGATACGCAGTATTTT
.	TRBV3-1	.	TRBJ1-1	CDSSKINTEAFF	TGTGACAGCAGCAAAATTAACACTGAAGCTTTCTTT
TRBD1	TRBV6-5	many	TRBJ1-2	CASGGFDRGYGYTF	TGTGCCAGCGGGGGATTCGACAGGGGATATGGCTACACCTTC
.	TRBV6-5	few	TRBJ2-7	CASSSWGGEQYF	TGTGCCAGCAGTTCTTGGGGAGGCGAGCAGTACTTC
TRBD2	TRBV20-1	.	TRBJ2-3	CSARPHRLAGGIPGDTQYF	TGCAGTGCTCGACCCCACAGACTAGCGGGGGGTATACCGGGGGATACGCAGTATTTT
TRBD1	TRBV5-1	many	TRBJ1-2	CASSVRDRGRDNGYTF	TGCGCCAGCAGCGTCCGGGACAGGGGGCGTGATAACGGCTACACCTTC
.	TRBV7-8	many	TRBJ1-1	CASSLGSGFGTEAFF	TGTGCCAGCAGCTTAGGTAGCGGTTTTGGCACTGAAGCTTTCTTT
TRBD1	TRBV29-1	many	TRBJ1-1	CSSTGGMSTEAFF	TGCAGCTCGACAGGGGGCATGAGCACTGAAGCTTTCTTT
.	TRBV6-5	few	TRBJ1-1	CASSSDRPEAFF	TGTGCCAGCAGTTCAGACAGGCCTGAAGCTTTCTTT
.	TRBV5-1	many	TRBJ1-1	CASSLNQGNTEAFF	TGCGCCAGCAGCTTGAACCAGGGGAACACTGAAGCTTTCTTT
TRBD2	TRBV7-2	many	TRBJ2-3	CASSTPLAGGPTDTQYF	TGTGCCAGCAGCACACCCTTAGCGGGGGGGCCCACAGATACGCAGTATTTT
TRBD2	TRBV7-2	many	TRBJ2-1	CASSFAGTSGGNEQFF	TGTGCCAGCAGCTTCGCCGGGACTAGCGGGGGCAATGAGCAGTTCTTC
.	TRBV29-1	many	TRBJ1-1	CSVEKGRNTEAFF	TGCAGCGTTGAGAAGGGGCGGAACACTGAAGCTTTCTTT
.	TRBV5-1	many	TRBJ2-3	CASSLGTQTPDTQYF	TGCGCCAGCAGCTTGGGGACCCAGACGCCAGATACGCAGTATTTT
.	TRBV7-9	many	TRBJ1-3	CASSTPNRPSGNTIYF	TGTGCCAGCAGCACCCCGAACCGCCCCTCTGGAAACACCATATATTTT
TRBD2	TRBV2	many	TRBJ2-3	CASIVAGGSLTDTQYF	TGTGCCAGCATAGTGGCGGGGGGAAGCCTCACAGATACGCAGTATTTT
.	TRBV25-1	many	TRBJ2-5	CASSASSLLWETQYF	TGTGCCAGCAGTGCCTCTAGTTTGCTGTGGGAGACCCAGTACTTC
TRBD1	TRBV7-2	many	TRBJ1-2	CASTRGQSDYGYTF	TGTGCCAGCACCAGGGGGCAGTCAGACTATGGCTACACCTTC
TRBD1	TRBV20-1	.	TRBJ1-2	CSAPRDSLISYGYTF	TGCAGTGCTCCGCGGGACAGCCTCATTTCGTATGGCTACACCTTC
.	TRBV6-5	many	TRBJ2-6	CASSGKGGANVLTF	TGTGCCAGCAGCGGAAAAGGGGGGGCCAACGTCCTGACTTTC
.	TRBV20-1	many	TRBJ1-1	CSARVVVNTEAFF	TGCAGTGCTAGGGTGGTAGTTAACACTGAAGCTTTCTTT
.	TRBV11-2	many	TRBJ2-2	CASSLEAGTGELFF	TGTGCCAGCAGCTTAGAGGCGGGGACCGGGGAGCTGTTTTTT
.	TRBV12-3/TRBV12-4	many	TRBJ1-2	CASSPEGAYGYTF	TGTGCCAGCAGTCCAGAGGGAGCCTATGGCTACACCTTC
.	TRBV12-3/TRBV12-4	many	TRBJ1-5	CASSFGVGPQPQHF	TGTGCCAGCAGTTTTGGGGTCGGCCCTCAGCCCCAGCATTTT
TRBD1	TRBV20-1	many	TRBJ2-3	CSARGQGADADTQYF	TGCAGTGCTAGAGGTCAGGGGGCGGACGCAGATACGCAGTATTTT
.	TRBV5-1	many	TRBJ1-1	CASSFDLEAQGTEAFF	TGCGCCAGCAGCTTCGATCTTGAAGCCCAGGGGACTGAAGCTTTCTTT
.	TRBV3-1	many	TRBJ1-2	CASSLQADGYTF	TGTGCCAGCAGCCTGCAGGCCGATGGCTACACCTTC
.	TRBV10-3	many	TRBJ1-3	CAIRTTTLSGNTIYF	TGTGCCATTAGGACGACTACTCTTTCTGGAAACACCATATATTTT
.	TRBV30	many	TRBJ1-1	CAWSVQRNTEAFF	TGTGCCTGGAGTGTACAGAGGAACACTGAAGCTTTCTTT
TRBD1	TRBV10-3	many	TRBJ2-3	CAITEDRGTDTQYF	TGTGCCATCACCGAGGACAGGGGGACAGATACGCAGTATTTT
.	TRBV10-3	many	TRBJ1-2	CAISQGGLGYTF	TGTGCCATCAGCCAGGGAGGACTGGGCTACACCTTC
TRBD1	TRBV4-1	many	TRBJ2-7	CASSQPGQGYEQYF	TGCGCCAGCAGCCAGCCGGGACAGGGCTACGAGCAGTACTTC
.	TRBV4-3	few	TRBJ1-2	CASSQVTGKGYGYTF	TGCGCCAGCAGCCAAGTAACAGGGAAAGGCTATGGCTACACCTTC
.	TRBV12-3/TRBV12-4	many	TRBJ2-7	CASSFGGARSYEQYF	TGTGCCAGCAGTTTCGGTGGGGCCAGGTCCTACGAGCAGTACTTC
.	TRBV7-2	few	TRBJ2-1	CALQPTIEAEQFF	TGTGCCCTGCAGCCGACGATTGAGGCGGAGCAGTTCTTC
TRBD2	TRBV30	.	TRBJ2-1	CAWSGGLAGYEQFF	TGTGCCTGGAGCGGGGGACTAGCGGGATATGAGCAGTTCTTC
.	TRBV5-6	many	TRBJ1-2	CASSLGVGPTYGYTF	TGTGCCAGCAGCTTAGGGGTGGGCCCAACTTATGGCTACACCTTC
TRBD1	TRBV5-4	many	TRBJ2-1	CASSSPGTGGNEQFF	TGTGCCAGCAGCTCCCCGGGGACAGGGGGCAATGAGCAGTTCTTC
.	TRBV9	many	TRBJ2-3	CASSVGSSTDTQYF	TGTGCCAGCAGCGTCGGGTCTAGCACAGATACGCAGTATTTT
.	TRBV5-1	many	TRBJ1-4	CASSLGEKLFF	TGTGCCAGCTCCCTTGGTGAAAAACTGTTTTTT
TRBD1	TRBV20-1	few	TRBJ2-5	CSVGTGQETQYF	TGCAGTGTGGGGACAGGGCAAGAGACCCAGTACTTC
.	TRBV10-3	many	TRBJ2-1	CAISESYGHNEQFF	TGTGCCATCAGTGAGTCCTACGGGCACAATGAGCAGTTCTTC
.	TRBV5-6	many	TRBJ2-1	CASSRIANEQFF	TGTGCCAGCAGCCGAATAGCCAATGAGCAGTTCTTC
.	TRBV7-9	many	TRBJ2-1	CASSLDTAGAGHEQFF	TGTGCCAGCAGCTTAGATACGGCGGGGGCGGGTCATGAGCAGTTCTTC
.	TRBV7-2	many	TRBJ1-5	CASSWGGNQPQHF	TGTGCCAGCAGCTGGGGGGGCAATCAGCCCCAGCATTTT